Below are 16 T cell receptor beta chains sequenced from a single sample in a study of post-analysis software for immune sequencing data. General study points: The five TRBV segments detected at higher frequency in patients than in controls included TRBV5-6, TRBV5-1 and TRBV20-1.

Sequencing libraries made from TCR beta cDNA carried unique molecular identifiers. TCRdb processed the PCR reads anew with MiXCR; each CDR3 protein has one entry. The sample lists about 400,000 distinct CDR3 sequences; around 33% were seen once. No antigen has been assigned to these receptors. Sample: blood. All receptors come from a girl between 10 and 17 years old with multiple sclerosis.

This chain links TRBV20-1 with TRBJ2-1, with D perhaps matching TRBD2 (6 bases). The V end lost 3 bases, the J end lost 7 bases, and 22 bases lay between the germline ends. The germline V gene encodes CDR1 DFQATT and CDR2 SNEGSKA (reference sequence). This CDR3 comprises 16 residues. DNA for the CDR3: TGCAGTGCTAGTAGTGGCGTGGGTACGGGGGTGAATGAGCAGTTCTTC. It codes for CSASSGVGTGVNEQFF.

This clonotype was seen just once. The gene calls are TRBV9 and TRBJ1-2; D not certain. V dropped 0 bases and J dropped 8 bases, with 14 bases sitting between them. Germline CDR1 reads SGDLS; CDR2 reads YYNGEE. The length of the CDR3 is 14 residues. The CDR3 reads CASSVEAFIGGYTF. The CDR3 DNA sequence: TGTGCCAGCAGCGTAGAGGCCTTTATAGGGGGCTACACCTTC.

The V gene is TRBV7-2, the J gene TRBJ1-1; D call uncertain. This CDR3 region has 14 residues. The V gene's germline CDR1 is SGHTA and CDR2 FQGNSA. V lost 2 bases and J lost 1, with 8 bases in between. The CDR3 nucleotides are TGTGCCAGCAGCTTAACCGGTGGGAACACTGAAGCTTTCTTT. Encoded protein: CASSLTGGNTEAFF. Together with reference TRBV7-2 and TRBJ1-1, the CDR3 gives the full variable domain: GAGVSQSPSNKVTEKGKDVELRCDPISGHTALYWYRQSLGQGLEFLIYFQGNSAPDKSGLPSDRFSAERTGGSVSTLTIQRTQQEDSAVYLCASSLTGGNTEAFFGQGTRLTVV.

The chain uses TRBV16 and TRBJ2-1; TRBD2 matches 7 bases. Trimming removed 4 bases from V and 9 bases from J; junction bases left unmatched: 3. This CDR3 spans 12 amino acids. Germline V lookup: CDR1 KGHSY, CDR2 FQNENV. CDR3 in amino acids: CASSRGGSEQFF. CDR3 bases: TGTGCCAGCAGCCGGGGAGGGAGTGAGCAGTTCTTC.

This clonotype was detected many times. V usage is TRBV12-3 or TRBV12-4 and J usage is TRBJ2-3, with D perhaps TRBD1 (6 bases). Trimming took 5 bases from V and 3 from J, leaving 6 bases between them. The CDR3 sequence is 12 residues long. The CDR3 DNA sequence: TGTGCCAGCAGTACAGGGACAGATACGCAGTATTTT. The encoded protein is CASSTGTDTQYF.

There are many counts of this clonotype. The rearrangement uses TRBV11-2 and TRBJ2-7, with 8 bases matching TRBD2. Germline trimming cut 6 bases from V and 2 bases from J; bases unmatched to any gene: 12. The CDR3 runs 16 residues. Germline loops: CDR1 SGHAT, CDR2 FQNNGV. This CDR3 reads CASSPIKWRGAYEQYF. DNA of the CDR3: TGTGCCAGCAGTCCTATTAAATGGCGGGGGGCCTACGAGCAGTACTTC. Based on the CDR3 plus reference TRBV11-2 and TRBJ2-7, the full variable domain is EAGVAQSPRYKIIEKRQSVAFWCNPISGHATLYWYQQILGQGPKLLIQFQNNGVVDDSQLPKDRFSAERLKGVDSTLKIQPAKLEDSAVYLCASSPIKWRGAYEQYFGPGTRLTVT.

Ten or more counts support this clonotype. The chain joins TRBV28 to TRBJ2-1; the D gene is possibly TRBD1 (5 bases). CDR3 size: 14 residues. With 6 bases removed from V and 5 bases from J, the gap between germline ends came to 14 bases. Germline CDR1 and CDR2: MDHEN and SYDVKM. CDR3 nucleotide sequence: TGTGCCAGCAGGGCCCCAGGGAACAACAATGAGCAGTTCTTC. Residues: CASRAPGNNNEQFF.

The rearrangement joins TRBV4-1 to TRBJ2-5; 9 nucleotides agree with TRBD1. The V gene end was trimmed by 3 bases and the J gene end by 2 bases; junction bases not matched to a gene: 4. There are 15 residues in the CDR3. From germline, CDR1 is MGHRA and CDR2 YSYEKL. The CDR3, as DNA: TGCGCCAGCAGCCAGCACGGGACAGGGCAAGAGACCCAGTACTTC. This codes for CASSQHGTGQETQYF.

The chain combines TRBV5-1 with TRBJ2-3; 12 bases map to TRBD2. Germline V gene data show CDR1 as SGHRS and CDR2 as YFSETQ. V was clipped by 2 bases and J by 4 bases; unmatched bases: 5. CDR3 size: 16 residues. This CDR3 is CASSFSSGGGSDTQYF. The CDR3 DNA is TGCGCCAGCAGCTTCTCTAGCGGGGGGGGATCAGATACGCAGTATTTT.

Of note for this clonotype: Its ends do not fully match the called genes, so a read error is possible. The rearrangement links TRBV24-1 to TRBJ2-3, with 7 bases matching TRBD1. Germline CDR1 and CDR2: KGHDR and SFDVKD. The CDR3 is 17 amino acids. The CDR3 DNA is TGTGTCACCAGTGACCAATCGCCGGGACAGACCACAGACACGCAGTATTTT. It translates to CVTSDQSPGQTTDTQYF.

V usage is TRBV27 and J usage is TRBJ1-1, with D unresolved. V lost 3 bases and J 4 bases, leaving 15 bases between the germline ends. The CDR3 has 15 residues. The germline V gene encodes CDR1 MNHEY and CDR2 SMNVEV (reference sequence). Here the CDR3 reads CASSFYRARGTEAFF. The CDR3 DNA reads as TGTGCCAGCAGTTTTTACCGGGCCCGCGGCACTGAAGCTTTCTTT.

The chain joins TRBV6-1 to TRBJ2-5; 11 bases are shared with TRBD1. The germline CDR1 and CDR2 sequences are MNHNS and SASEGT. Trimming took 3 bases from V and 3 from J; bases not matched to a gene: 15. This CDR3 has 19 residues. Written as DNA, the CDR3 is TGTGCCAGCAGTGAGTCTGGACAGGGGGCGGGAAGGTGGGAAGAGACCCAGTACTTC. Protein: CASSESGQGAGRWEETQYF.

The chain carries TRBV30 and TRBJ1-2; D unclear. The CDR3 is 10 residues long. The germline V gene encodes CDR1 GTSNPN and CDR2 SVGIG (reference sequence). Trimming removed 2 bases from V and 6 bases from J, with 4 bases in between. The CDR3 reads CAWSFNGYTF. For the CDR3, the DNA is TGTGCCTGGAGTTTTAATGGCTACACCTTC.

The chain combines TRBV20-1 with TRBJ1-6; D perhaps matches TRBD1 (6 bases). CDR1 is DFQATT and CDR2 is SNEGSKA in the germline V gene (reference sequence). Trimming left V 6 bases short and J 7 bases short, with 13 bases between. The CDR3 has 13 residues. In DNA, the CDR3 is TGCAGTGCAGTCGACACAGGGAATTCACCCCTCCACTTT. Translating it yields CSAVDTGNSPLHF.

This clonotype was recorded a few times. This chain uses TRBV5-1 with TRBJ1-5; no firm D call. V was pared by 4 bases and J by 9 bases, with 8 bases between. The CDR3 contains 11 residues. CDR1 SGHRS and CDR2 YFSETQ come from the germline V gene. For the CDR3, the DNA is TGCGCCAGCAGCCCCTTGGGGCCCCAGCATTTT. Translating gives CASSPLGPQHF.

CDR3 sequence: CASSQESGGAYNEQFF. CDR3 DNA: TGTGCCAGCAGCCAAGAGAGCGGGGGGGCCTACAATGAGCAGTTCTTC. The rearrangement links TRBV4-2 to TRBJ2-1; 10 bases are shared with TRBD2. The germline CDR1 and CDR2 sequences are LGHNA and YNFKEQ. This CDR3 comprises 16 residues. The V segment lost 0 bases and the J segment 2 bases; nucleotides outside the gene matches: 1.